The present entry profiles one T cell receptor (beta chain) with its context. Its antigen is still unknown. The ends lost 8 bases at V and 4 bases at J; junction bases unmatched: 7. The germline CDR1 and CDR2 sequences are MNHEY and SVGAGI. The CDR3 contains 13 residues. The entry originates in a study of human T cells and chemical hapten exposure. Regarding the study as a whole: High-frequency TCRs, those above 1 in 1000, stayed the same after DPC sensitization.

Noted time point: pre-sensitization, week 0. Described treatment: therapeutic diphenylcyclopropenone sensitization with weekly scalp DPC. TCRdb re-called the RACE reads with MiXCR, one entry per CDR3 protein. The sample consists of some 200,000 distinct CDR3 sequences, almost 30% of them appearing once. V and J are TRBV6-5 and TRBJ1-1, with 7 positions matching TRBD1. Sample: whole blood, taken in connection with sensitization to the hapten diphenylcyclopropenone (DPC). The TCR was taken from a woman in her 30s with alopecia areata. Some clones in this sample may be carry-over from other donors' samples. The CDR3 protein is CASQDRVGTEAFF. The CDR3 nucleotides are TGTGCCAGCCAAGACAGGGTTGGCACTGAAGCTTTCTTT.